The next 32 T cell receptor beta chains were all read from a single sample in a study of T cell responses to AZD1222 COVID-19 vaccine. Only in-frame clones appear in the TCRdb table, and some are missing; sequencing was by immunoSEQ multiplex PCR. The table includes around 120,000 clones, 93% detected once. The starting material was peripheral blood, obtained 28 days after the second AZD1222 dose. The source of these receptors is an adult who received the AZD1222 COVID-19 vaccine.

This clone was detected only once. V gene TRBV9 combines with J gene TRBJ2-5; 7 bases are shared with TRBD1. Unmatched junction bases numbered 7, after V lost 0 bases and J lost 5 bases. This CDR3 is 15 amino acids long. CDR1 is SGDLS, CDR2 YYNGEE, per germline. The CDR3 reads CASSVGDSGRETQYF. The CDR3 nucleotides are TGTGCCAGCAGCGTAGGGGACAGCGGAAGGGAGACCCAGTACTTC. The full variable domain, in which reference TRBV9 and TRBJ2-5 provide the parts outside the CDR3, is DSGVTQTPKHLITATGQRVTLRCSPRSGDLSVYWYQQSLDQGLQFLIQYYNGEERAKGNILERFSAQQFPDLHSELNLSSLELGDSALYFCASSVGDSGRETQYFGPGTRLLVL.

The table lists this clone with a count of one. The rearrangement joins TRBV10-1 to TRBJ2-3; the match to TRBD2 covers 7 bases. Germline CDR1 and CDR2: WNHNN and SYGVQD (reference sequence). J was trimmed by 7 bases and V by 4 bases; bases with no gene match: 8. The CDR3 extends over 14 amino acids. The CDR3 DNA reads TGCGCCAGCAGTGTCGCCGGGACTACTAATACGCAGTATTTT. Amino acid sequence: CASSVAGTTNTQYF.

V is TRBV5-1 and J is TRBJ1-1; D is perhaps TRBD1 (6 bases). CDR1 and CDR2 from the germline V gene are SGHRS and YFSETQ. V gave up 1 base and J gave up 1 base, with 14 bases separating them. The CDR3 loop spans 16 amino acids. In nucleotides, the CDR3 is TGCGCCAGCAGCTTGCAAATAGGGGGTACGAACACTGAAGCTTTCTTT. Its translation is CASSLQIGGTNTEAFF.

This rearrangement joins TRBV6-6 to TRBJ1-6, with TRBD1 matching 9 bases. J lost 2 bases, V lost 7 bases, and 6 bases had no gene match. The V gene's germline CDR1 is MNHNY and CDR2 SVGAGI (reference sequence). CDR3 size: 16 residues. In DNA form, the CDR3 reads TGTGCCAGCAAGGGACAGGGCTCTACCTATAATTCACCCCTCCACTTT. Residues: CASKGQGSTYNSPLHF.

This sequence joins TRBV7-9 and TRBJ1-1; D may be TRBD1 (5 bases). This CDR3 contains 14 residues. Trimming removed 5 bases from V and 7 bases from J, with 17 bases in between. Germline V gene sequence: CDR1 SEHNR, CDR2 FQNEAQ (reference sequence). In nucleotides, the CDR3 is TGTGCCAGCAGCCTGAACGCAGGGAGCGTTGAAGCTTTCTTT. Residues: CASSLNAGSVEAFF.

J is TRBJ2-1 and V is TRBV7-3; possible D gene TRBD2, 6 bases. The CDR3 length is 15 residues. From germline, CDR1 is SGHTA and CDR2 FQGTGA. Trimming left V 2 bases short and J 4 bases short, with 12 bases between. The CDR3 bases are TGTGCCAGCAGCTTATCCCACGGGACTTACAATGAGCAGTTCTTC. It translates to CASSLSHGTYNEQFF.

This clone was recorded a few times. V is TRBV6-5 and J is TRBJ1-2, with D tentatively TRBD1 (5 bases). With 5 bases removed from V and 3 bases from J, the gap between germline ends came to 10 bases. The CDR3 is 13 amino acids. Looked up from germline, CDR1 is MNHEY and CDR2 is SVGAGI. CDR3 amino acids: CASSLEGHYGYTF. In nucleotides, the CDR3 is TGTGCCAGCAGTCTTGAGGGACACTATGGCTACACCTTC.

The rearrangement joins TRBV3-1 (or the pseudogene TRBV3-2) to TRBJ2-1; 10 nucleotides line up with TRBD2. CDR3 length equals 15 residues. V shed 4 bases and J 3 bases; nucleotides not matched to a gene: 3. In germline, CDR1 is LGHDT, CDR2 YNNKEL (reference sequence). The CDR3: CASSRGLADYNEQFF. CDR3 bases: TGTGCCAGCAGCCGCGGACTAGCGGACTACAATGAGCAGTTCTTC.

The chain uses TRBV18 and TRBJ2-1, with D hard to call. The CDR3 is made up of 15 amino acids. The V gene's germline CDR1 is KGHSH and CDR2 LQKENI. The V and J ends lost 0 bases and 4 bases respectively, with 10 bases between them. The CDR3 sequence is CASSPPGNKYNEQFF. The CDR3 DNA reads as TGTGCCAGCTCACCACCTGGCAACAAATACAATGAGCAGTTCTTC.

The J gene is TRBJ2-4, the V gene TRBV5-8; D unresolved. The CDR3 covers 15 residues. V lost 0 bases and J 4 bases, leaving 11 bases between the germline ends. Germline lookup yields CDR1 SGHTS and CDR2 YDEGEE. The CDR3 region is CASSLDGVRKNIQYF. The CDR3 coding sequence is TGTGCCAGCAGCTTGGATGGAGTCAGGAAAAACATTCAGTACTTC. The full variable domain, in which reference TRBV5-8 and TRBJ2-4 provide the parts outside the CDR3, is EAGVTQSPTHLIKTRGQQATLRCSPISGHTSVYWYQQALGLGLQFLLWYDEGEERNRGNFPPRFSGRQFPNYSSELNVNALELEDSALYLCASSLDGVRKNIQYFGAGTRLSVL.

This clone has only a few counts. V usage is TRBV9 and J usage is TRBJ1-1, with 8 bases matching TRBD1. The CDR3 has 15 amino acids. Germline lookup yields CDR1 SGDLS and CDR2 YYNGEE. Trimming removed 0 bases from V and 4 bases from J; junction bases left unmatched: 5. The DNA for the CDR3 is TGTGCCAGCAGCGTAGAGCCCACAGGGGGCACTGAAGCTTTCTTT. Translation: CASSVEPTGGTEAFF.

V gene TRBV28 combines with J gene TRBJ1-4, with TRBD1 matching over 8 bases. CDR1 and CDR2 from the germline V gene are MDHEN and SYDVKM. V gave up 3 bases and J gave up 5 bases; unmatched junction bases: 2. The CDR3 has 14 residues. CDR3 loop: CASSLTGANEKLFF. Here the CDR3 DNA reads TGTGCCAGCAGTTTGACAGGGGCAAATGAAAAACTGTTTTTT.

This chain joins TRBV15 and TRBJ1-2; the D gene is possibly TRBD1 (6 bases). The V and J ends lost 1 base and 6 bases respectively, with 15 bases between them. The germline gives CDR1 LNHNV, CDR2 YYDKDF (reference sequence). CDR3 length equals 15 residues. The CDR3 spells CATSRVGGALHGYTF. The DNA of the CDR3 is TGTGCCACCAGCAGAGTGGGGGGCGCACTTCATGGCTACACCTTC.

V gene TRBV6-6 combines with J gene TRBJ1-5; D unclear. Trimming shortened V by 5 bases and J by 0 bases, and 17 bases separated the two germline ends. Germline V lookup: CDR1 MNHNY, CDR2 SVGAGI (reference sequence). CDR3 size: 17 residues. CDR3 protein: CASSQSTGRYSNQPQHF. CDR3 sequence (DNA): TGTGCCAGCAGTCAATCTACCGGACGGTATAGCAATCAGCCCCAGCATTTT.

This chain joins TRBV1 and TRBJ2-3. TRBV1 is given as a pseudogene. The CDR3 runs 15 residues. In DNA form, the CDR3 reads TGCACCAGCAGCCCGGCTGCTTATAATATGGATACGCAGTATTTT. It encodes CTSSPAAYNMDTQYF.

The gene calls are TRBV7-9 and TRBJ1-6; TRBD1 matches at 8 bases. Germline assignment: CDR1 SEHNR and CDR2 FQNEAQ (reference sequence). CDR3 length: 15 residues. Trimming at V came to 4 bases and at J to 13 bases, leaving 12 bases not matched to a gene. The DNA of the CDR3 is TGTGCCAGCAGCTGGGGACAGGAGCTGGGGAGCCCCCTCCACTTT. Amino acids: CASSWGQELGSPLHF.

The chain has TRBV10-3 and TRBJ2-3, with unresolved D. Deletions cut 0 bases from V and 6 bases from J, with 10 bases between. The CDR3 is 14 residues long. Germline assignment: CDR1 ENHRY and CDR2 SYGVKD. CDR3: CAISESRTGDTQYF. CDR3 sequence (DNA): TGTGCCATCAGTGAGTCGCGGACCGGGGATACGCAGTATTTT.

The J gene is TRBJ1-1, the V gene TRBV11-2; 7 bases are shared with TRBD1. The CDR3 consists of 15 residues. The ends lost 5 bases at V and 2 bases at J; junction bases unmatched: 8. The germline V gene has CDR1 SGHAT and CDR2 FQNNGV. CDR3 sequence reads: CASSPYEGANTEAFF. The DNA of the CDR3 is TGTGCCAGCAGCCCCTATGAGGGGGCAAACACTGAAGCTTTCTTT.

The chain combines TRBV7-9 with TRBJ1-3; no reliable D call. The CDR3 runs to 11 residues. Germline V gene sequence: CDR1 SEHNR, CDR2 FQNEAQ (reference sequence). The V gene lost 4 bases and the J gene lost 10 bases, with 8 bases spanning the gap. CDR3: CASSYEGTIYF. The CDR3 coding sequence is TGTGCCAGCAGCTACGAAGGGACCATATATTTT.

V gene TRBV6-5 combines with J gene TRBJ1-5; TRBD1 aligns across 9 bases. This CDR3 contains 15 residues. V lost 7 bases and J lost 2; bases outside the gene matches: 6. Per germline, CDR1 MNHEY and CDR2 SVGAGI. CDR3 loop: CASTRDRARNQPQHF. As DNA, the CDR3 is TGTGCCAGCACCCGGGACAGGGCACGCAATCAGCCCCAGCATTTT.

The rearrangement uses TRBV27 and TRBJ1-4; tentative D call: TRBD1 (5 bases). CDR3 length: 16 amino acids. Germline loops: CDR1 MNHEY, CDR2 SMNVEV (reference sequence). Trimming stripped 5 bases from V and 7 bases from J, with 20 bases between. This chain's CDR3 is CASSPAGTDVGEKLFF. The CDR3 coding sequence is TGTGCCAGCAGTCCCGCCGGGACGGACGTGGGTGAAAAACTGTTTTTT.

This clone is a singleton in its sample. V is TRBV6-5 and J is TRBJ2-7; D not certain. The CDR3 extends over 14 amino acids. Trimming removed 0 bases at V and 3 bases at J, with 9 bases between. The germline CDR1 and CDR2 sequences are MNHEY and SVGAGI. This CDR3 is CASSYSPVGYEQYF. CDR3 nucleotides: TGTGCCAGCAGTTACTCCCCGGTGGGCTACGAGCAGTACTTC.

This clone showed up just once. V gene TRBV21-1 combines with J gene TRBJ2-2; TRBD1, as called in the table, went unchecked against the DNA. TRBV21-1 is given as a pseudogene. The length of the CDR3 is 18 residues. CDR3 region: CANPPGQGLVRYTGELFF. CDR3 in DNA: TGTGCCAACCCACCGGGACAGGGGCTGGTTAGGTATACCGGGGAGCTGTTTTTT.

The V and J genes are TRBV11-2 and TRBJ1-3, with no clear D. The CDR3 contains 15 residues. Per the germline V gene, CDR1 is SGHAT and CDR2 is FQNNGV. Trimming took off 6 bases at V and 0 bases at J, with 12 bases between the two ends. CDR3 sequence reads: CASRAGSFSGNTIYF. The DNA of the CDR3 is TGTGCCAGCAGGGCTGGATCCTTCTCTGGAAACACCATATATTTT.

This sequence joins TRBV2 and TRBJ1-5, with D unclear. Trimming removed 1 base from V and 4 bases from J, with 11 bases in between. Looked up from germline, CDR1 is SNHLY and CDR2 is FYNNEI. The CDR3 runs to 15 residues. The CDR3 nucleotides are TGTGCCAGCAGTGAAGAGGCGGTCGTAAATCAGCCCCAGCATTTT. Translation: CASSEEAVVNQPQHF.

V is TRBV19 and J is TRBJ1-5; weak D call: TRBD1 (5 bases). V was trimmed by 8 bases and J by 5 bases, leaving 13 bases between them. Germline V gene sequence: CDR1 LNHDA, CDR2 SQIVND (reference sequence). This CDR3 contains 13 residues. CDR3 bases: TGTGCCAGTTCGCAGGGACTTTATCAGCCCCAGCATTTT. Its translation: CASSQGLYQPQHF.

This chain connects TRBV6-1 to TRBJ2-1; possibly TRBD1 for D (6 bases). Between the trimmed V and J ends, which lost 2 bases and 8 bases, there was a span of 10 bases. Germline CDR1 and CDR2: MNHNS and SASEGT. The length of the CDR3 is 13 residues. The CDR3 DNA reads as TGTGCCAGCAGTGAATCAGGGGTCCATGAGCAGTTCTTC. This sequence encodes CASSESGVHEQFF.

V is TRBV6-2 or TRBV6-3 and J is TRBJ1-5; D ambiguous. There are 17 residues in the CDR3. Germline CDR1 reads MNHEY; CDR2 reads SVGEGT. The ends were cut back, 0 bases at V and 6 bases at J, with 18 bases in the middle. The CDR3 sequence: CASSYSIPGEESQPQHF. The DNA for the CDR3 is TGTGCCAGCAGTTACTCGATCCCCGGGGAGGAGAGTCAGCCCCAGCATTTT.

The chain combines TRBV14 with TRBJ2-1; D gene uncertain. This CDR3 comprises 13 residues. Germline V CDR1 and CDR2: SGHDN, FVKESK. V dropped 1 base and J dropped 9 bases, with 10 bases sitting between them. In nucleotides, the CDR3 is TGTGCCAGCAGCCAAGGGACCTTCCTTGAGCAGTTCTTC. Encoded protein: CASSQGTFLEQFF.

This chain uses TRBV21-1 with TRBJ2-5; the DNA was not used to check the table's D call, TRBD1. TRBV21-1 is marked as a pseudogene. CDR3 length equals 13 residues. The DNA of the CDR3 is TGTGCCAGCAACGACACTCTCCAAGAGACCCAGTACTTC. Translated, it gives CASNDTLQETQYF.

The chain has TRBV5-1 and TRBJ2-2; 8 bases map to TRBD2. There are 17 residues in the CDR3. The junction had 15 bases not matched to a gene; V was cut back by 6 bases and J by 5 bases. Germline values: CDR1 SGHRS, CDR2 YFSETQ. CDR3 protein: CASTSKWAGTSTGELFF. In DNA, the CDR3 is TGCGCCAGCACCTCAAAATGGGCCGGGACTAGTACCGGGGAGCTGTTTTTT.

The chain links TRBV19 to TRBJ1-1; D might be TRBD1 (6 bases). Deletions cut 5 bases from V and 3 bases from J, with 10 bases between. Germline V gene lookup returns CDR1 LNHDA and CDR2 SQIVND (reference sequence). The length of the CDR3 is 13 residues. Here the CDR3 DNA reads TGTGCCAGTAGTTCACAGGGTCACACTGAAGCTTTCTTT. It yields the protein CASSSQGHTEAFF.